This TCR beta chain emerged from a study of blood T cell repertoires in COVID-19. Study-level information: The study drew acute and convalescent COVID-19 samples from the United States, Italy and Spain. In each case, the material was cDNA or gDNA derived from T cells, B-cell-depleted T cells, or PBMCs.

Authors' data handling: Reference gene primer amplification gave nucleated cell count estimates. Method: immunoSEQ multiplex PCR; TCRdb's copy keeps in-frame clones and lacks some. That table furnishes V, J and clone size, whereas the DNA furnished D and trimming. The repertoire consists of tens of thousands of clones, with around 87% occurring once and the leading ten covering about 8.5%. The CDR3 is made up of 15 amino acids. The V end lost 7 bases, the J end lost 1 base, and 16 bases lay between the germline ends. Germline V gene data show CDR1 as LNHDA and CDR2 as SQIVND (reference sequence). The TCR was taken from a man at least 80 years old with active or convalescent COVID-19. This sequence joins TRBV19 and TRBJ1-2; D is perhaps TRBD1 (6 bases). Sequenced sample: peripheral blood. The CDR3 is CASNTGRVLNYGYTF. In DNA, the CDR3 is TGTGCCAGTAACACAGGGAGGGTTCTTAACTATGGCTACACCTTC.